This note documents a single T cell receptor (beta chain) sequence. The sample originates from a study of T cell clonotyping in hematopoietic cell transplantation. As to time point: recipient sample about 28 days before transplant, after cytoreduction. This CDR3 is 14 amino acids long. The V gene lost 1 base and the J gene lost 1 base, with 7 bases spanning the gap. The germline CDR1 and CDR2 sequences are MGHRA and YSYEKL. The assay was immunoSEQ multiplex PCR, and TCRdb's table has in-frame clones only and misses some. The data hold tens of thousands of clones, with less than 85% observed a single time.

The gene calls are TRBV4-1 and TRBJ1-2; D unclear. The receptor was isolated from a man aged 55 to 70 with acute myeloid leukemia. Some clones in this sample may be carry-over from other donors' samples. The specimen comprised peripheral blood mononuclear cells, sampled before stem cell transplant. CDR3 sequence (DNA): TGCGCCAGCAGCCAAGCGGCCCTTAACTATGGCTACACCTTC. Translated: CASSQAALNYGYTF.